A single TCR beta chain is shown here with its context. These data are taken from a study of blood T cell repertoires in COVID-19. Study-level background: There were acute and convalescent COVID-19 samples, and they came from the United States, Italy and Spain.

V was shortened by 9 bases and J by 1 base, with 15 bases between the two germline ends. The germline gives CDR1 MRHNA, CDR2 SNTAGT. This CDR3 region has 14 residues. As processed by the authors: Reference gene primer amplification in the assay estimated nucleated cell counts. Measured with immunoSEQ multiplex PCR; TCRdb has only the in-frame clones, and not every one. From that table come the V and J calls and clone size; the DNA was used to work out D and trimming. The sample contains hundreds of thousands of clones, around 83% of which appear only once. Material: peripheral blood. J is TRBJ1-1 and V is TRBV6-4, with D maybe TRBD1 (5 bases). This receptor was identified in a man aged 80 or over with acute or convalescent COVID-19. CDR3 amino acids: CASRSDRSNTEAFF. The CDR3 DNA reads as TGTGCCAGTAGAAGTGACAGATCGAACACTGAAGCTTTCTTT.